The rows below give T cell receptor beta chains drawn from one sample of a study of blood T cell repertoires in COVID-19. Some clones are missing from TCRdb's copy, which holds only in-frame ones; the method was immunoSEQ multiplex PCR. The table includes around 180,000 clones, approximately 88% detected once. Sequenced sample: peripheral blood. The receptor set was obtained from a woman in her 30s with acute or convalescent COVID-19. Each CDR3 is given with its conserved first and last residue. A D gene is named only where the DNA matches it firmly. Clone sizes are given selectively: once, few, many, or a class where the clone is expanded.

d_gene: TRBD1; v_gene: TRBV10-3; j_gene: TRBJ1-6; abundance: -; CDR3aa: CAISESGQGGSPLHF; CDR3nt: TGTGCCATCAGTGAGTCGGGACAGGGAGGATCACCCCTCCACTTT
d_gene: TRBD2; v_gene: TRBV7-2; j_gene: TRBJ2-1; abundance: few; CDR3aa: CASSLGTSGSPEQFF; CDR3nt: TGTGCCAGCAGCTTAGGGACTAGCGGGAGTCCTGAGCAGTTCTTC
d_gene: TRBD1; v_gene: TRBV27; j_gene: TRBJ1-2; abundance: once; CDR3aa: CASRGTGGARGYTF; CDR3nt: TGTGCCAGCAGAGGGACAGGGGGCGCGAGGGGCTACACCTTC
d_gene: TRBD2; v_gene: TRBV28; j_gene: TRBJ2-2; abundance: -; CDR3aa: CASSKAGFWSLETGELFF; CDR3nt: TGTGCCAGCAGTAAAGCGGGGTTCTGGTCCCTCGAGACCGGGGAGCTGTTTTTT
d_gene: -; v_gene: TRBV15; j_gene: TRBJ1-1; abundance: -; CDR3aa: CATSRRQMNTEAFF; CDR3nt: TGTGCCACCAGCCGGAGACAGATGAACACTGAAGCTTTCTTT
d_gene: -; v_gene: TRBV7-8; j_gene: TRBJ2-7; abundance: -; CDR3aa: CASSLGLRTQGWYEQYF; CDR3nt: TGTGCCAGCAGCTTAGGGCTTCGGACACAGGGTTGGTACGAGCAGTACTTC
d_gene: -; v_gene: TRBV28; j_gene: TRBJ1-6; abundance: -; CDR3aa: CASRGGVSYNSPLHF; CDR3nt: TGTGCCAGCAGGGGGGGGGTCTCCTATAATTCACCCCTCCACTTT
d_gene: -; v_gene: TRBV20-1; j_gene: TRBJ1-2; abundance: -; CDR3aa: CSASNPGQGGYGYTF; CDR3nt: TGCAGTGCTAGTAATCCAGGACAAGGGGGTTATGGCTACACCTTC
d_gene: -; v_gene: TRBV5-1; j_gene: TRBJ1-2; abundance: -; CDR3aa: CASSLRPMEGYTF; CDR3nt: TGCGCCAGCAGCCTACGACCTATGGAGGGCTACACCTTC
d_gene: TRBD1; v_gene: TRBV7-9; j_gene: TRBJ1-3; abundance: -; CDR3aa: CASSTRQGGGNTIYF; CDR3nt: TGTGCCAGCAGCACGCGACAGGGCGGTGGAAACACCATATATTTT
d_gene: TRBD1; v_gene: TRBV10-3; j_gene: TRBJ2-7; abundance: -; CDR3aa: CATRGDRSSYEQYF; CDR3nt: TGTGCCACCCGAGGGGACAGGAGCTCCTACGAGCAGTACTTC
d_gene: -; v_gene: TRBV28; j_gene: TRBJ2-5; abundance: -; CDR3aa: CASSGRTALRAETQYF; CDR3nt: TGTGCCAGCAGTGGAAGGACAGCCCTACGAGCGGAGACCCAGTACTTC
d_gene: TRBD1; v_gene: TRBV18; j_gene: TRBJ1-5; abundance: -; CDR3aa: CASSRGTGEQPQHF; CDR3nt: TGTGCCAGCTCAAGAGGGACAGGAGAGCAGCCCCAGCATTTT
d_gene: -; v_gene: TRBV28; j_gene: TRBJ1-2; abundance: once; CDR3aa: CASSRGGYGYTF; CDR3nt: TGTGCCAGCAGCCGGGGAGGCTATGGCTACACCTTC
d_gene: TRBD2; v_gene: TRBV7-6; j_gene: TRBJ2-3; abundance: -; CDR3aa: CASSRLAVSTDTQYF; CDR3nt: TGTGCCAGCAGCCGTCTAGCGGTCTCCACAGATACGCAGTATTTT
d_gene: TRBD2; v_gene: TRBV7-2; j_gene: TRBJ2-2; abundance: -; CDR3aa: CASSLEYGRRTLAGELFF; CDR3nt: TGTGCCAGCAGCCTGGAATACGGGAGGAGGACACTGGCCGGGGAGCTGTTTTTT
d_gene: TRBD1; v_gene: TRBV30; j_gene: TRBJ2-3; abundance: -; CDR3aa: CACLAGTGGVVGQYF; CDR3nt: TGTGCCTGTCTCGCCGGGACAGGGGGCGTCGTTGGGCAGTATTTT
d_gene: -; v_gene: TRBV19; j_gene: TRBJ1-5; abundance: -; CDR3aa: CASRSPGGQPQHF; CDR3nt: TGTGCCAGTAGAAGTCCGGGGGGCCAGCCCCAGCATTTT
d_gene: -; v_gene: TRBV3-1/TRBV3-2; j_gene: TRBJ2-3; abundance: -; CDR3aa: CASSQDRGDTQYF; CDR3nt: TGTGCCAGCAGCCAAGATCGCGGTGATACGCAGTATTTT
d_gene: TRBD1; v_gene: TRBV11-3; j_gene: TRBJ2-1; abundance: -; CDR3aa: CASSKTGLNEQFF; CDR3nt: TGTGCCAGCAGCAAGACAGGGTTGAATGAGCAGTTCTTC
d_gene: -; v_gene: TRBV28; j_gene: TRBJ2-7; abundance: -; CDR3aa: CASSSLTGLDEQYF; CDR3nt: TGTGCCAGCAGTTCCTTAACAGGGTTAGACGAGCAGTACTTC
d_gene: TRBD1; v_gene: TRBV18; j_gene: TRBJ2-7; abundance: -; CDR3aa: CASSPFGDRVYEQYF; CDR3nt: TGTGCCAGCTCACCATTCGGCGACAGGGTCTACGAGCAGTACTTC
d_gene: TRBD2; v_gene: TRBV11-3; j_gene: TRBJ2-7; abundance: -; CDR3aa: CASSLEGGPHEQYF; CDR3nt: TGTGCCAGCAGCTTAGAGGGAGGGCCCCACGAGCAGTACTTC
d_gene: -; v_gene: TRBV5-1; j_gene: TRBJ2-1; abundance: once; CDR3aa: CASRTISYNEQFF; CDR3nt: TGCGCCAGCCGGACTATTTCTTACAATGAGCAGTTCTTC
d_gene: -; v_gene: TRBV2; j_gene: TRBJ1-1; abundance: -; CDR3aa: CASTPSTANTEAFF; CDR3nt: TGTGCCAGCACTCCATCGACAGCGAACACTGAAGCTTTCTTT
d_gene: -; v_gene: TRBV6-1; j_gene: TRBJ1-5; abundance: -; CDR3aa: CASSDELYSNQPQHF; CDR3nt: TGTGCCAGCAGTGACGAGCTTTATAGCAATCAGCCCCAGCATTTT
d_gene: -; v_gene: TRBV7-9; j_gene: TRBJ1-1; abundance: -; CDR3aa: CASSLSTLNTEAFF; CDR3nt: TGTGCCAGCAGCTTGAGCACCCTGAACACTGAAGCTTTCTTT
d_gene: -; v_gene: TRBV15; j_gene: TRBJ2-1; abundance: -; CDR3aa: CATSRDREGEQFF; CDR3nt: TGTGCCACCAGCAGAGATCGAGAGGGTGAGCAGTTCTTC
d_gene: -; v_gene: TRBV6-5; j_gene: TRBJ1-5; abundance: once; CDR3aa: CARGPGKPQHF; CDR3nt: TGTGCCAGAGGGCCCGGGAAACCCCAGCATTTT
d_gene: TRBD2; v_gene: TRBV5-1; j_gene: TRBJ2-7; abundance: -; CDR3aa: CASSSSGTSLWDEQYF; CDR3nt: TGCGCCAGCAGCTCCTCCGGGACTAGTCTTTGGGACGAGCAGTACTTC
d_gene: TRBD2; v_gene: TRBV11-2; j_gene: TRBJ2-5; abundance: -; CDR3aa: CASSGSSGRETQYF; CDR3nt: TGTGCCAGCAGCGGCAGTAGCGGGAGAGAGACCCAGTACTTC
d_gene: TRBD2; v_gene: TRBV7-2; j_gene: TRBJ2-1; abundance: once; CDR3aa: CASSFRASGIPRSYNEQFF; CDR3nt: TGTGCCAGCAGCTTCCGGGCTAGCGGGATCCCTCGCTCCTACAATGAGCAGTTCTTC
d_gene: TRBD1; v_gene: TRBV5-1; j_gene: TRBJ2-7; abundance: -; CDR3aa: CASSSYRGLEQYF; CDR3nt: TGCGCCAGCAGCTCTTACAGGGGGCTTGAGCAGTACTTC
d_gene: -; v_gene: TRBV7-9; j_gene: TRBJ1-6; abundance: -; CDR3aa: CASSLGPLNSPLHF; CDR3nt: TGTGCCAGCAGCTTGGGCCCGCTTAATTCACCCCTCCACTTT
d_gene: TRBD1; v_gene: TRBV15; j_gene: TRBJ2-5; abundance: -; CDR3aa: CATSRDSQETQYF; CDR3nt: TGTGCCACCAGCCGGGACAGCCAAGAGACCCAGTACTTC
d_gene: -; v_gene: TRBV2; j_gene: TRBJ1-2; abundance: once; CDR3aa: CASLTGTVNYGYTF; CDR3nt: TGTGCCAGCCTAACCGGAACAGTAAACTATGGCTACACCTTC